The 18 T cell receptor beta chains given below trace back to one sample, sequenced in a study of identifying expanded T cells in peripheral blood. The data were produced by immunoSEQ multiplex PCR, yet TCRdb's version contains in-frame clones alone and is incomplete. The sample lists under 130,000 clones, about 89% occurring once. Sequenced input: blood. These receptors all come from a person aged 18-69 years in good health.

The CDR3 nucleotides read TGTGCCTGGAGTCCAGGGATAAGAAACACTGAAGCTTTCTTT. Its protein is CAWSPGIRNTEAFF. This chain uses TRBV30 with TRBJ1-1, with D perhaps TRBD1 (5 bases). Germline V CDR1 and CDR2: GTSNPN, SVGIG (reference sequence). The CDR3 totals 14 residues. Trimming stripped 2 bases from V and 2 bases from J, with 12 bases between.

The rearrangement uses TRBV10-2 and TRBJ1-2; D call uncertain. Trimming removed 2 bases from V and 4 bases from J, with 17 bases in between. Per germline, CDR1 WSHSY and CDR2 SAAADI. CDR3 length: 16 amino acids. The CDR3 coding sequence is TGCGCCAGCAGTGAGCTGGGGTACTCTGCGTCCTATGGCTACACCTTC. Translating it yields CASSELGYSASYGYTF.

V and J are TRBV2 and TRBJ2-7; TRBD1 is a possible D gene (5 bases). Germline V gene data show CDR1 as SNHLY and CDR2 as FYNNEI. The length of the CDR3 is 16 residues. V was cut by 0 bases and J by 1 base, with 13 bases left in between. The CDR3 DNA sequence: TGTGCCAGCAGTGAAGCTGGGGCAATATGGTCCTACGAGCAGTACTTC. This codes for CASSEAGAIWSYEQYF.

V is TRBV4-3 and J is TRBJ2-1; no definite D call. V lost 3 bases to trimming and J lost 8 bases, with 11 bases between them. This CDR3 has 13 residues. Germline V gene sequence: CDR1 LGHNA, CDR2 YSLEER. The CDR3 coding sequence is TGCGCCAGCAGCCAGGACCGTTTCCATGAGCAGTTCTTC. Translated, it gives CASSQDRFHEQFF.

This chain connects TRBV5-6 to TRBJ1-3; TRBD1 is a possible D gene (5 bases). Germline CDR1 reads SGHDT; CDR2 reads YYEEEE. Trimming removed 0 bases from V and 3 bases from J, with 13 bases in between. This CDR3 is built from 16 residues. CDR3 DNA: TGTGCCAGCAGCTTGGTTTGGGGGTGGCGTGGAAACACCATATATTTT. Translated, it gives CASSLVWGWRGNTIYF. The variable domain in full, with the rest retrieved from reference TRBV5-6 and TRBJ1-3, is DAGVTQSPTHLIKTRGQQVTLRCSPKSGHDTVSWYQQALGQGPQFIFQYYEEEERQRGNFPDRFSGHQFPNYSSELNVNALLLGDSALYLCASSLVWGWRGNTIYFGEGSWLTVV.

V and J are TRBV15 and TRBJ2-7; TRBD1 is a possible D gene (6 bases). The CDR3 is 14 residues long. V was trimmed by 3 bases and J by 2 bases, leaving 11 bases between them. CDR1 is LNHNV, CDR2 YYDKDF, per germline (reference sequence). As DNA, the CDR3 is TGTGCCACCAGCAGCGGGACAAAAGCCTACGAGCAGTACTTC. It translates to CATSSGTKAYEQYF.

A note on this clone: One junction end does not reproduce the germline sequence, and a read error may be involved. The sample has other DNA sequences that encode this CDR3 too. The gene calls are TRBV4-3 and TRBJ2-2; weak D call: TRBD1 (6 bases). The CDR3 is 16 residues long. CDR1 is LGHNA and CDR2 is YSLEER in the germline V gene. CDR3 bases: TGCGCCAGCAGTCAAGAATTGGGGGCGGACACCGGGGAGCTGTTTTTT. Translating gives CASSQELGADTGELFF.

The chain has TRBV7-2 and TRBJ2-3; 15 bases are shared with TRBD2. Per germline, CDR1 SGHTA and CDR2 FQGNSA. The CDR3 is made up of 15 amino acids. The V and J ends lost 8 bases and 2 bases, in that order; junction bases with no gene match: 2. The CDR3 spells CASGTSGGYTDTQYF. DNA of the CDR3: TGTGCCAGCGGGACTAGCGGGGGGTACACAGATACGCAGTATTTT.

This clone was counted at least ten times. V is TRBV5-1 and J is TRBJ2-3, with 8 bases that match TRBD2. The CDR3 loop spans 17 amino acids. Losses at the gene ends were 0 bases for V and 1 base for J; bases not matched to a gene: 7. The germline gives CDR1 SGHRS, CDR2 YFSETQ. The CDR3 DNA reads as TGCGCCAGCAGCTTGGCCCCTCTTAGCGGGGGCACAGATACGCAGTATTTT. It translates to CASSLAPLSGGTDTQYF.

This sequence joins TRBV7-9 and TRBJ1-4; no reliable D call. V lost 4 bases to trimming and J lost 0 bases, with 15 bases between them. Germline values: CDR1 SEHNR, CDR2 FQNEAQ (reference sequence). CDR3 length equals 17 residues. The CDR3 DNA is TGTGCCAGCAGCTCACCCCGAGGTGGTGCAACTAATGAAAAACTGTTTTTT. Encoded protein: CASSSPRGGATNEKLFF.

This rearrangement joins TRBV4-1 to TRBJ2-5, with a tentative D call TRBD2 (5 bases). The CDR3 spans 13 residues. Germline CDR1 and CDR2: MGHRA and YSYEKL. V lost 1 base and J 6 bases, leaving 9 bases between the germline ends. CDR3 protein: CASSQVLAQTQYF. For the CDR3, the DNA is TGCGCCAGCAGCCAAGTGCTAGCCCAGACCCAGTACTTC.

This rearrangement joins TRBV19 to TRBJ1-1, with TRBD1 matching over 8 bases. The germline V gene encodes CDR1 LNHDA and CDR2 SQIVND (reference sequence). The CDR3 has 16 amino acids. After removal of 5 bases from V and 0 bases from J, the junction contained 8 bases not matched to a gene. CDR3 coding DNA: TGTGCCAGTAGTTTCCCAGGGGGCTCGGTGAACACTGAAGCTTTCTTT. Its translation is CASSFPGGSVNTEAFF.

The J gene is TRBJ1-4, the V gene TRBV21-1. TRBV21-1 is described as a pseudogene. The CDR3 has 19 amino acids. CDR3 coding DNA: TGTGCCAGCAGCAAAGTTTTCGGCAGTCCCCTAGGAGAGGCTGAAAAACTGTTTTTT. It is translated as CASSKVFGSPLGEAEKLFF.

The chain has TRBV27 and TRBJ2-7; 7 nucleotides align to TRBD2. CDR3 length: 15 residues. The germline CDR1 and CDR2 sequences are MNHEY and SMNVEV (reference sequence). Losses at the gene ends were 3 bases for V and 6 bases for J; bases not matched to a gene: 11. The CDR3 sequence: CASSFAGGNIGEQYF. The DNA of the CDR3 is TGTGCCAGCAGTTTTGCCGGGGGGAACATCGGCGAGCAGTACTTC.

The V gene is TRBV28, the J gene TRBJ1-2; D not certain. The germline V and J ends were trimmed by 5 bases and 4 bases, with 8 bases remaining between them. The CDR3 loop spans 12 amino acids. Per the germline V gene, CDR1 is MDHEN and CDR2 is SYDVKM. The CDR3 DNA follows: TGTGCCAGCAGTCCCCCCGGCTATGGCTACACCTTC. Its protein product is CASSPPGYGYTF.

The chain joins TRBV4-3 to TRBJ2-3; 9 bases are shared with TRBD2. This CDR3 is built from 16 residues. Germline CDR1 and CDR2: LGHNA and YSLEER. J was trimmed by 3 bases and V by 5 bases; bases with no gene match: 9. This CDR3 is CASSFTGGGGTDTQYF. The CDR3 DNA is TGCGCCAGCAGCTTCACCGGCGGGGGGGGAACAGATACGCAGTATTTT.

CDR3 loop: CASSLDQSGLAGEQYF. The CDR3 DNA follows: TGTGCCAGCAGCTTAGATCAGTCCGGACTAGCGGGCGAGCAGTACTTC. The chain has TRBV11-3 and TRBJ2-7; 11 bases are shared with TRBD2. This CDR3 region has 16 residues. Germline CDR1 reads SGHNT; CDR2 reads YENEEA. Trimming took 0 bases from V and 6 from J; bases not matched to a gene: 7.

The chain is built from TRBV18 and TRBJ1-1; possibly TRBD1 for D (5 bases). The CDR3 consists of 15 residues. The V gene's germline CDR1 is KGHSH and CDR2 LQKENI. Trimming took 7 bases from V and 1 from J, leaving 16 bases between them. CDR3 sequence reads: CASFPRVGQNTEAFF. CDR3 sequence (DNA): TGTGCCAGCTTTCCCCGCGTGGGGCAGAACACTGAAGCTTTCTTT.